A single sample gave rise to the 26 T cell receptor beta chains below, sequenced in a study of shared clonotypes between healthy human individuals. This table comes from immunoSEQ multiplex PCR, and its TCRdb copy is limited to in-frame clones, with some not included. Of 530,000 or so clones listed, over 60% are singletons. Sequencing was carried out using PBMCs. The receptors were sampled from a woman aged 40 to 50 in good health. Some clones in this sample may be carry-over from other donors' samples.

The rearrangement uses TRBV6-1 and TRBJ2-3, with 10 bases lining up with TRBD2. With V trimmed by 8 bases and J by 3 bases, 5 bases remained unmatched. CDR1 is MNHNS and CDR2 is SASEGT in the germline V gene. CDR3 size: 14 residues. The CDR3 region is CASYPSGRTDTQYF. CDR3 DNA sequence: TGTGCCAGCTATCCTAGCGGGAGAACAGATACGCAGTATTTT.

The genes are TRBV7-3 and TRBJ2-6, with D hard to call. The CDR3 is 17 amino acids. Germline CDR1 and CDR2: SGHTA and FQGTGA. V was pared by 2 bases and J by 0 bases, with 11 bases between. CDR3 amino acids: CASSLGQISSGANVLTF. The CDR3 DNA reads TGTGCCAGCAGCTTAGGTCAGATCAGCTCTGGGGCCAACGTCCTGACTTTC.

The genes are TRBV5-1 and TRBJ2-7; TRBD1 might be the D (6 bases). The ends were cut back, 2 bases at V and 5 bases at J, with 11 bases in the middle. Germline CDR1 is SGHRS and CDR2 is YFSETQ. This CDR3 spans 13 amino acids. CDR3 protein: CASSLTGYHEQYF. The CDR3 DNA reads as TGCGCCAGCAGCTTAACAGGGTACCACGAGCAGTACTTC.

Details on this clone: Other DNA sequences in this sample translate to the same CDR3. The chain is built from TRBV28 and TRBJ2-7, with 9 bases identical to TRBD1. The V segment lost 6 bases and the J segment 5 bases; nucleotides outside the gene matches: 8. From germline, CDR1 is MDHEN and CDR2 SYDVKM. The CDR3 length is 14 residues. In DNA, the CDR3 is TGTGCCAGCAGCTTGGGACAGGGTTCCCACGAGCAGTACTTC. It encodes CASSLGQGSHEQYF. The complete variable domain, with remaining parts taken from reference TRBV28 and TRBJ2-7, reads DVKVTQSSRYLVKRTGEKVFLECVQDMDHENMFWYRQDPGLGLRLIYFSYDVKMKEKGDIPEGYSVSREKKERFSLILESASTNQTSMYLCASSLGQGSHEQYFGPGTRLTVT.

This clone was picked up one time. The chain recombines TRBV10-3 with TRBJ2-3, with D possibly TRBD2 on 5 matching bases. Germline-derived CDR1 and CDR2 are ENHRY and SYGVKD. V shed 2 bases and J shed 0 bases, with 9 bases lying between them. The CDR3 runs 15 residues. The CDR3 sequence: CAISESRTSTDTQYF. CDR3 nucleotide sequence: TGTGCCATCAGTGAGAGTCGGACTAGCACAGATACGCAGTATTTT.

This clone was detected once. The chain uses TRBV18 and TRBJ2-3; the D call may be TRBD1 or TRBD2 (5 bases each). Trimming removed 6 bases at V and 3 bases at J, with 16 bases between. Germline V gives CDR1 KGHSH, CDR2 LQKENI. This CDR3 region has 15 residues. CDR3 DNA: TGTGCCAGCTCGGCACGGGCCGAGGGGACAGATACGCAGTATTTT. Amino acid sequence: CASSARAEGTDTQYF. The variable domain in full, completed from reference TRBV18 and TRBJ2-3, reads NAGVMQNPRHLVRRRGQEARLRCSPMKGHSHVYWYRQLPEEGLKFMVYLQKENIIDESGMPKERFSAEFPKEGPSILRIQQVVRGDSAAYFCASSARAEGTDTQYFGPGTRLTVL.

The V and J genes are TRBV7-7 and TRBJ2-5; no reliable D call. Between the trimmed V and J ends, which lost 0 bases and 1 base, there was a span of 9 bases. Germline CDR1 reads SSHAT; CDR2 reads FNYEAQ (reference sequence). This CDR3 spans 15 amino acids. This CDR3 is CASSLASLSQETQYF. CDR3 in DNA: TGTGCCAGCAGCTTAGCTTCCCTATCCCAAGAGACCCAGTACTTC.

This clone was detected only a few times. DNA of the CDR3: TGTGCCAGCAGCTCCGGACTAATCCCCTACGAGCAGTACTTC. Protein: CASSSGLIPYEQYF. This sequence joins TRBV7-2 and TRBJ2-5; D may be TRBD2 (6 bases). The J call may be in error: the DNA end matches TRBJ2-7 better. From germline, CDR1 is SGHTA and CDR2 FQGNSA. The CDR3 extends over 14 amino acids.

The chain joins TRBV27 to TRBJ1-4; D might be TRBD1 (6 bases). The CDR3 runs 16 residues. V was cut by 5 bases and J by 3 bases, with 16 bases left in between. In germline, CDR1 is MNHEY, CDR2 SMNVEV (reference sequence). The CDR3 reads CASSISRDKPNEKLFF. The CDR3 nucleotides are TGTGCCAGCAGTATCTCCCGGGACAAACCTAATGAAAAACTGTTTTTT.

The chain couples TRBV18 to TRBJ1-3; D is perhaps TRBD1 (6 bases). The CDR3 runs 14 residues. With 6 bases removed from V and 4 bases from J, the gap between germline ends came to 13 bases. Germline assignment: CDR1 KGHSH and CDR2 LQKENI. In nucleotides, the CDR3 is TGTGCCAGCTCCGTTGGCAGGGGAGGAAACACCATATATTTT. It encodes CASSVGRGGNTIYF.

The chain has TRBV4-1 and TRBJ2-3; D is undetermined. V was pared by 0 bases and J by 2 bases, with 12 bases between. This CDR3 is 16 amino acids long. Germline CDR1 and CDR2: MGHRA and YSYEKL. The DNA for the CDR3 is TGCGCCAGCAGCCAAGATTCTACCCAATTCACAGATACGCAGTATTTT. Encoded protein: CASSQDSTQFTDTQYF.

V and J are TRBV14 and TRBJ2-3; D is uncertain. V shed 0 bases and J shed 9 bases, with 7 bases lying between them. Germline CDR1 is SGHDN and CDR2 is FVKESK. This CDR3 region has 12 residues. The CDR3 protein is CASSQEGYTQYF. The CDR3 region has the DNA TGTGCCAGCAGCCAAGAAGGGTACACGCAGTATTTT.

The CDR3 sequence is CASSLDRAGSRHEQFF. In DNA form, the CDR3 reads TGTGCCAGCAGCTTAGATCGGGCGGGGAGTCGTCATGAGCAGTTCTTC. The chain joins TRBV11-2 to TRBJ2-1, with a weak D call TRBD2 (6 bases). There are 16 residues in the CDR3. CDR1 is SGHAT and CDR2 is FQNNGV in the germline V gene. V lost 0 bases and J 8 bases, leaving 17 bases between the germline ends.

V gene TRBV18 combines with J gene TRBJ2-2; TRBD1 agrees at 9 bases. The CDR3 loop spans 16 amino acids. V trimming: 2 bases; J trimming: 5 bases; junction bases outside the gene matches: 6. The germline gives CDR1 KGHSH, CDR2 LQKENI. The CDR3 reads CASSPTGGFATGELFF. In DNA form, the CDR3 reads TGTGCCAGCTCACCAACAGGGGGCTTTGCTACCGGGGAGCTGTTTTTT.

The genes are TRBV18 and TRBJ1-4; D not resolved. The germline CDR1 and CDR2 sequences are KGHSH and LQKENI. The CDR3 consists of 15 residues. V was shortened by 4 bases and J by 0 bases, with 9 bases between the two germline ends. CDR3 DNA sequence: TGTGCCAGCTCACGCACCCTAGCAACTAATGAAAAACTGTTTTTT. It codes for CASSRTLATNEKLFF.

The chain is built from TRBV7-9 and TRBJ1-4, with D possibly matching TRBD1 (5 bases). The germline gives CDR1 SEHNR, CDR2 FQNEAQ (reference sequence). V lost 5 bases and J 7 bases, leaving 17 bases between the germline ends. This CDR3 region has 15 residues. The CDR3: CASSQTGALVEKLFF. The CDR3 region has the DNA TGTGCCAGCAGCCAAACCGGGGCCCTGGTTGAAAAACTGTTTTTT.

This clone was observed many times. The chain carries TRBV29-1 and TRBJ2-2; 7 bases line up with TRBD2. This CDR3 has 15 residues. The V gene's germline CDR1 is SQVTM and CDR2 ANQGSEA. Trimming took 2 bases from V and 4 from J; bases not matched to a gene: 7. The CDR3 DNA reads TGCAGCGTTGAATTCGGGAGGTCCGGCACCGGGGAGCTGTTTTTT. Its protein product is CSVEFGRSGTGELFF.

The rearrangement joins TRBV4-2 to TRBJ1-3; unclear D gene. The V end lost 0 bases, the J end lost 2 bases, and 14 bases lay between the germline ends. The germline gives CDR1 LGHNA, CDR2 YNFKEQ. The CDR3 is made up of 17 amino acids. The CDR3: CASSQDRARSPGNTIYF. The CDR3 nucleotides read TGTGCCAGCAGCCAAGATAGGGCCCGTTCCCCTGGAAACACCATATATTTT.

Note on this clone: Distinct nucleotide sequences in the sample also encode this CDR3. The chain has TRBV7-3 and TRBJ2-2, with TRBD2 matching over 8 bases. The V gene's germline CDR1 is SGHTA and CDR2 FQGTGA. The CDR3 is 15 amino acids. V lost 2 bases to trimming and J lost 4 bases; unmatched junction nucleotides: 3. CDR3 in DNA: TGTGCCAGCAGCTTAGGACTAGCTAGCACCGGGGAGCTGTTTTTT. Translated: CASSLGLASTGELFF.

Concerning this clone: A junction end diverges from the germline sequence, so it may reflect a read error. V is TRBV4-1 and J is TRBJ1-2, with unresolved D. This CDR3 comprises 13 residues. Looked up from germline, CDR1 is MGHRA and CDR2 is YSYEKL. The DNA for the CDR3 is TGCGTCAGCAGCCAAGATTCCCCGACTGGCTACACCTTC. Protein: CVSSQDSPTGYTF.

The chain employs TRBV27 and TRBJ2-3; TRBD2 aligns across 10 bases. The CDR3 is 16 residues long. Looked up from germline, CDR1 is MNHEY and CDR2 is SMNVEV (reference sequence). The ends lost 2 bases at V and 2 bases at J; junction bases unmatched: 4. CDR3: CASSLRGLANTDTQYF. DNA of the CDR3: TGTGCCAGCAGTTTAAGGGGACTAGCGAACACAGATACGCAGTATTTT.

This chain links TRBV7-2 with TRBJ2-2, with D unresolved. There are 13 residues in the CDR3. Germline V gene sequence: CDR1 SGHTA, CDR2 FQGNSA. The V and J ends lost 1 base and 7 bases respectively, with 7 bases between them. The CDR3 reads CASSLVSLGELFF. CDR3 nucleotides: TGTGCCAGCAGCTTAGTGAGTCTCGGGGAGCTGTTTTTT.

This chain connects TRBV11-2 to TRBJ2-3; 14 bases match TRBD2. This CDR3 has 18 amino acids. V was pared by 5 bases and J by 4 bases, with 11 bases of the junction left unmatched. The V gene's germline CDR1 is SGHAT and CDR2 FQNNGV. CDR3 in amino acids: CASSRLAGGPSWADTQYF. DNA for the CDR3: TGTGCCAGCAGCAGACTAGCGGGAGGGCCGAGTTGGGCAGATACGCAGTATTTT.

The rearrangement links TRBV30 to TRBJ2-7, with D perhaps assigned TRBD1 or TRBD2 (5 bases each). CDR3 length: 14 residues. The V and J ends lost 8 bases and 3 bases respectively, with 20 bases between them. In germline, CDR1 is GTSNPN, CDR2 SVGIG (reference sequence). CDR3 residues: CATERGGSGYEQYF. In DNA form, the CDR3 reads TGTGCCACGGAGAGGGGTGGTTCTGGCTACGAGCAGTACTTC.

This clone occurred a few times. The CDR3 coding sequence is TGTGCCTGGAGTACGCGGGGGGATCAGCCCCAGCATTTT. Protein sequence: CAWSTRGDQPQHF. The J gene is TRBJ1-5, the V gene TRBV30, with a weak D call TRBD1 (5 bases). This CDR3 has 13 residues. Trimming removed 2 bases from V and 5 bases from J, with 10 bases in between. Germline CDR1 reads GTSNPN; CDR2 reads SVGIG (reference sequence).

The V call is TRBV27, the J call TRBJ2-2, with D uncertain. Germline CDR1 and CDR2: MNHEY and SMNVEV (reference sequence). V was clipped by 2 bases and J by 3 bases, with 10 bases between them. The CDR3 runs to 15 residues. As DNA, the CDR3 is TGTGCCAGCAGTTTAGGAAGGGCCCACACCGGGGAGCTGTTTTTT. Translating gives CASSLGRAHTGELFF.